The entry that follows covers one T cell receptor beta chain sequence. The junction had 8 bases not matched to a gene; V was cut back by 6 bases and J by 7 bases. Germline loops: CDR1 MNHNY, CDR2 SVGAGI (reference sequence). The CDR3 has 13 residues. Per the authors' pipeline: Scientists estimated how many nucleated cells there were by amplifying reference gene primers. Produced via immunoSEQ multiplex PCR; TCRdb's table is partial and in-frame only. V, J and clone size are those of that table, while D and trimming were read from the DNA. The sample comprises under 35,000 clones, approximately 91% of which are singletons, and less than 7% rests with the top ten. The sample originates from a study of blood T cell repertoires in COVID-19. Across the study: Sites across the United States, Italy and Spain contributed samples from acute and convalescent COVID-19.

The chain links TRBV6-6 to TRBJ1-2, with 7 bases lining up with TRBD1. The TCR originated in a human donor in a cohort sampled during active COVID-19. The specimen sequenced was peripheral blood. The CDR3 bases are TGTGCCAGCAGGCTCGACAGGGCGGCTGGCTACACCTTC. It codes for CASRLDRAAGYTF.